Many counts were recorded for the clone carrying this T cell receptor (beta chain). Its specificity is unknown. This entry is derived from a study of naive and memory T cell subsets. Broader study findings: Activation and differentiation may alter RNA-based TCR counts.

Two oligonucleotides, mixed equimolar, formed the beta constant-region primer covering TRBC1 and TRBC2. Ligated cDNA was amplified by four rounds of PCR with nested alpha and beta constant-region primers and SP2. Via MiXCR, TCRdb re-called the UMI-ligation and nested PCR reads, giving one row per CDR3 protein. The data contain approximately 17,000 distinct CDR3 sequences, 8.7% of them singletons. The CDR3 covers 14 residues. CDR1 is DFQATT and CDR2 is SNEGSKA in the germline V gene (reference sequence). V lost 2 bases, J lost 4 bases, and 14 bases lay in between. The V call is TRBV20-1, the J call TRBJ1-2; D uncertain. The clonotype originates from a human donor in good health. Source material: central memory CD8+ T cells from blood. CDR3 amino acids: CSARRVRPSYGYTF. In nucleotides, the CDR3 is TGCAGTGCTAGACGGGTCAGACCAAGCTATGGCTACACCTTC.